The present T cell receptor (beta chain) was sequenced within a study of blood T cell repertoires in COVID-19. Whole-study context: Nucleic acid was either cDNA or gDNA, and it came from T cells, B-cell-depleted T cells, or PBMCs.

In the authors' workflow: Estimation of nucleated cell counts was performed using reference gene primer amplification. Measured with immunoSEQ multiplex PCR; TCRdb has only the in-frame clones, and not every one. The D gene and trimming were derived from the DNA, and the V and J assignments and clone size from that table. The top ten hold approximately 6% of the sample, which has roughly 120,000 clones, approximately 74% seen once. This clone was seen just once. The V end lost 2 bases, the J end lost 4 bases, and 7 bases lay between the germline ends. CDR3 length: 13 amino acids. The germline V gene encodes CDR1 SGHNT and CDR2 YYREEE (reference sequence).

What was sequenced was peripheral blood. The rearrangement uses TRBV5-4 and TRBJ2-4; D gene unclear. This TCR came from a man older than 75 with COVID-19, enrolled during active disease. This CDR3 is CASSLTAKNIQYF. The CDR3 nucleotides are TGTGCCAGCAGCTTAACAGCTAAAAACATTCAGTACTTC.